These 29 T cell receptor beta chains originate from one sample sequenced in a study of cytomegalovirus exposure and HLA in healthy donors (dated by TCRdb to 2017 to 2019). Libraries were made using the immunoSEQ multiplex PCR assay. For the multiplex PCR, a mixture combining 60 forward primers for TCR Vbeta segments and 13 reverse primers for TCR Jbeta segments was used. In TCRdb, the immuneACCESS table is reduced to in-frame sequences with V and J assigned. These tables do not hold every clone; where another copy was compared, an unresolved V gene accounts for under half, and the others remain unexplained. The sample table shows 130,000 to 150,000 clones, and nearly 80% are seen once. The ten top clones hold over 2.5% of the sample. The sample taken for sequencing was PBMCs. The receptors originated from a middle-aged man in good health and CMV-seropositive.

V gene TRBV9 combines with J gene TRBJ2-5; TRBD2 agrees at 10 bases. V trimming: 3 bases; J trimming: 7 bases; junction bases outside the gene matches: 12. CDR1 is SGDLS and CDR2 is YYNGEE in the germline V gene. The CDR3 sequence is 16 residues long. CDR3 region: CASSGDKAGGPRTQYF. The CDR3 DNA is TGTGCCAGCAGCGGGGACAAAGCGGGAGGGCCGCGGACCCAGTACTTC.

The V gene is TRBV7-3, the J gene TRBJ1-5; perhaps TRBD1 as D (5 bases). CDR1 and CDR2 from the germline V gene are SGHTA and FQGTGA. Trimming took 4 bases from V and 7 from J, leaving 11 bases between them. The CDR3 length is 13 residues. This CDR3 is CASSWTGGQPQHF. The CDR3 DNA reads TGTGCCAGCAGCTGGACCGGGGGACAGCCCCAGCATTTT. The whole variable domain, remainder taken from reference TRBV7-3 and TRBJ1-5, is GAGVSQTPSNKVTEKGKYVELRCDPISGHTALYWYRQSLGQGPEFLIYFQGTGAADDSGLPNDRFFAVRPEGSVSTLKIQRTERGDSAVYLCASSWTGGQPQHFGDGTRLSIL.

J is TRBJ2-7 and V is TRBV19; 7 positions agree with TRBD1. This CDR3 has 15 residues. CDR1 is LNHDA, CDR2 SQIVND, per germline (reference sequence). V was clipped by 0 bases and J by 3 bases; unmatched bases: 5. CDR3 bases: TGTGCCAGTAGTATAGAACAGGGGTCCCTCTACGAGCAGTACTTC. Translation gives CASSIEQGSLYEQYF.

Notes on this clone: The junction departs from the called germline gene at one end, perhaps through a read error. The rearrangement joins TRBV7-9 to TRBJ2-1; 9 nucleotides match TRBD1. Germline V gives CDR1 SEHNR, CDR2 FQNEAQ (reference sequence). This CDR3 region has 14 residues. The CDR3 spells CSSSSPTGGNEQFF. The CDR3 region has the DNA TGTTCCAGCAGCTCCCCGACAGGGGGGAATGAGCAGTTCTTC.

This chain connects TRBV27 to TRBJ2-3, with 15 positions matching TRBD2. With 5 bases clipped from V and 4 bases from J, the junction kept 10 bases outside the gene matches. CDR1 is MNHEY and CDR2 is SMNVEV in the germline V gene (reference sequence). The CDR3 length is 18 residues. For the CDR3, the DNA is TGTGCCAGCAGTCCCACACGGACTAGCGGGAGGGCAGCAGATACGCAGTATTTT. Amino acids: CASSPTRTSGRAADTQYF.

CDR3 DNA sequence: TGTGCCAGCAGCTTAGATCACTCGGGAGGGCCATGGGAGACCCAGTACTTC. It translates to CASSLDHSGGPWETQYF. The chain is built from TRBV11-2 and TRBJ2-5, with TRBD2 matching over 8 bases. The J segment lost 5 bases and the V segment lost 0 bases, leaving 11 bases of the junction unmatched. The CDR3 consists of 17 residues. Germline CDR1 SGHAT, CDR2 FQNNGV.

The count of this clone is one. The CDR3 region is CASSPGTAQANYGYTF. CDR3 coding DNA: TGTGCCAGCTCACCAGGGACAGCCCAAGCTAACTATGGCTACACCTTC. V and J are TRBV18 and TRBJ1-2; TRBD1 matches at 7 bases. The CDR3 has 16 amino acids. The germline gives CDR1 KGHSH, CDR2 LQKENI. Trimming at V came to 2 bases and at J to 0 bases, leaving 6 bases not matched to a gene.

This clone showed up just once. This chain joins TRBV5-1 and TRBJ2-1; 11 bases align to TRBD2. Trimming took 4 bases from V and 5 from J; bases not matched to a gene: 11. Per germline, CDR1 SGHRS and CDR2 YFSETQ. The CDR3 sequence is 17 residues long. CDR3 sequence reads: CASSLFSGRGLHNEQFF. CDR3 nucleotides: TGCGCCAGCAGCCTGTTTAGCGGGAGGGGGCTTCACAATGAGCAGTTCTTC.

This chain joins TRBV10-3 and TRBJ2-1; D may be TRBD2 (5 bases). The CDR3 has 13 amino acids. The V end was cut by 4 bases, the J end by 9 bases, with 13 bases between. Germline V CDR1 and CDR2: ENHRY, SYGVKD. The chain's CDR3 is CAISGTHSGEQFF. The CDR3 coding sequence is TGTGCCATCAGTGGGACTCACTCGGGTGAGCAGTTCTTC.

The CDR3 loop is CASSPGTGATYEQYF. The CDR3 bases are TGCGCCAGCAGCCCCGGGACAGGGGCGACCTACGAGCAGTACTTC. This rearrangement joins TRBV4-3 to TRBJ2-7, with 10 bases identical to TRBD1. Germline V lookup: CDR1 LGHNA, CDR2 YSLEER. CDR3 size: 15 residues. The J segment lost 2 bases and the V segment lost 4 bases, leaving 5 bases of the junction unmatched.

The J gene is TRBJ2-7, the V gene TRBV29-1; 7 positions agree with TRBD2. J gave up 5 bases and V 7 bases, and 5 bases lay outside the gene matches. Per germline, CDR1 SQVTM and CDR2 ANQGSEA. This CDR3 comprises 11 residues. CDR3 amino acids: CSALGGNEQYF. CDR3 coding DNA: TGCAGCGCACTCGGGGGGAACGAGCAGTACTTC.

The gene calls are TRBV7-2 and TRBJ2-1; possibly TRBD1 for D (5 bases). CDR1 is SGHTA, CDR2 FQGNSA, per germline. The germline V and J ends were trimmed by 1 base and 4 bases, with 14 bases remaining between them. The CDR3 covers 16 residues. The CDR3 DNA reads TGTGCCAGCAGCTTAGTTGGGGCTTCCCTTTACAATGAGCAGTTCTTC. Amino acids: CASSLVGASLYNEQFF. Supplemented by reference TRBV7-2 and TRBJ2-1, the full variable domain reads GAGVSQSPSNKVTEKGKDVELRCDPISGHTALYWYRQSLGQGLEFLIYFQGNSAPDKSGLPSDRFSAERTGGSVSTLTIQRTQQEDSAVYLCASSLVGASLYNEQFFGPGTRLTVL.

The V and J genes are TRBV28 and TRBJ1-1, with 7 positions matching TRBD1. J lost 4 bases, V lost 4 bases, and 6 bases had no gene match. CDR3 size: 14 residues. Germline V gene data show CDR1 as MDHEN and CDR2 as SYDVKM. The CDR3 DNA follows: TGTGCCAGCAGTTCGGCAGGGGGTTTCACTGAAGCTTTCTTT. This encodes CASSSAGGFTEAFF.

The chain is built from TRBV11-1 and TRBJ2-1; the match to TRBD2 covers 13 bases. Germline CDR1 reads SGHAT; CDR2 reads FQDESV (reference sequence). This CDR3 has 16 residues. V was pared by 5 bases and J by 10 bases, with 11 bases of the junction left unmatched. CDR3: CASSAGLAGVSSEQFF. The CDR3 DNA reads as TGTGCCAGCAGCGCCGGACTAGCGGGAGTTTCGTCCGAGCAGTTCTTC.

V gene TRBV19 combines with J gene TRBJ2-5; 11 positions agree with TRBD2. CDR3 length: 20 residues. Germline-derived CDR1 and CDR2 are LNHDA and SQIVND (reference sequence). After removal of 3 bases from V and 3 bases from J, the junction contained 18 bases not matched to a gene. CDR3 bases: TGTGCCAGTAGTATGTGGGGGCGGACAATAGCGGGAGGGCCTGAAGAGACCCAGTACTTC. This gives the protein CASSMWGRTIAGGPEETQYF.

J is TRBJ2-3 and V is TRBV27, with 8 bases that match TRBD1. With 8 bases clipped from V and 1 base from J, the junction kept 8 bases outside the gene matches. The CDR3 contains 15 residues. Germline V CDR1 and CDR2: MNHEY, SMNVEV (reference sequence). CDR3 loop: CASVRAGQGTDTQYF. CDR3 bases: TGTGCCAGCGTTAGGGCGGGACAGGGCACAGATACGCAGTATTTT.

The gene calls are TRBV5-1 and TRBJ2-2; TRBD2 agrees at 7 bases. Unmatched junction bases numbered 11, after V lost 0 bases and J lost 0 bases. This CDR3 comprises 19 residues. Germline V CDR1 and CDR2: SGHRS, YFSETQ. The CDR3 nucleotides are TGCGCCAGCAGCTTGGGGCTAGCGGAAAAGAGACCGAACACCGGGGAGCTGTTTTTT. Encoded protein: CASSLGLAEKRPNTGELFF.

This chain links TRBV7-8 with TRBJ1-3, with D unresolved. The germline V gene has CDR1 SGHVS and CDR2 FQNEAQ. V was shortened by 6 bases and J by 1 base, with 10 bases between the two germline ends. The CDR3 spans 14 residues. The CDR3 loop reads CASRLLRSGNTIYF. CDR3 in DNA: TGTGCCAGCAGGTTACTCAGGTCTGGAAACACCATATATTTT.

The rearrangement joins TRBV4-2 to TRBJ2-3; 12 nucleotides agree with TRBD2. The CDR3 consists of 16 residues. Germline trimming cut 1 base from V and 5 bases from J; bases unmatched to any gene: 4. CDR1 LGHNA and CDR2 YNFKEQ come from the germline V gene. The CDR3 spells CASSQALAGGVDTQYF. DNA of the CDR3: TGTGCCAGCAGCCAAGCTCTAGCGGGAGGGGTAGATACGCAGTATTTT.

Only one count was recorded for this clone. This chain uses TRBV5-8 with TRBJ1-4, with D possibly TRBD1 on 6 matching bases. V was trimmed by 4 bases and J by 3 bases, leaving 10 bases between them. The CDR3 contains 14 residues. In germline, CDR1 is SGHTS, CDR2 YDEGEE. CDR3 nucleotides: TGTGCCAGCAGCATTTCAGGGGCTAATGAAAAACTGTTTTTT. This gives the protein CASSISGANEKLFF.

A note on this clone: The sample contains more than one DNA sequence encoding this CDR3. CDR3 DNA sequence: TGTGCCTGGAGTGTCGCGGGACTAACGGGAGCAGATACGCAGTATTTT. It encodes CAWSVAGLTGADTQYF. The chain has TRBV30 and TRBJ2-3, with TRBD2 matching over 7 bases. This CDR3 is 16 amino acids long. The V and J ends lost 0 bases and 4 bases, in that order; junction bases with no gene match: 10. CDR1 GTSNPN and CDR2 SVGIG come from the germline V gene (reference sequence).

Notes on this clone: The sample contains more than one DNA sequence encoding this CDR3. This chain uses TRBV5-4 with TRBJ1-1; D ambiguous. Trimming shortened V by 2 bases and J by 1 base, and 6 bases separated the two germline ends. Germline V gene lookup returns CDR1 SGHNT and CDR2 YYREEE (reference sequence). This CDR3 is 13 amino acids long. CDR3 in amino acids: CASSFDRNTEAFF. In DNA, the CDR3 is TGTGCCAGCAGCTTTGATAGGAACACTGAAGCTTTCTTT. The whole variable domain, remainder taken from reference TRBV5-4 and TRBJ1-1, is ETGVTQSPTHLIKTRGQQVTLRCSSQSGHNTVSWYQQALGQGPQFIFQYYREEENGRGNFPPRFSGLQFPNYSSELNVNALELDDSALYLCASSFDRNTEAFFGQGTRLTVV.

CDR3 amino acids: CASSRAFSGNTIYF. The CDR3 DNA reads TGTGCCAGTAGTAGAGCCTTCTCTGGAAACACCATATATTTT. The V and J genes are TRBV19 and TRBJ1-3, with D unclear. V lost 4 bases to trimming and J lost 0 bases, with 7 bases between them. The CDR3 spans 14 residues. Germline CDR1 LNHDA, CDR2 SQIVND (reference sequence). The full variable domain, its missing parts supplied by reference TRBV19 and TRBJ1-3, is DGGITQSPKYLFRKEGQNVTLSCEQNLNHDAMYWYRQDPGQGLRLIYYSQIVNDFQKGDIAEGYSVSREKKESFPLTVTSAQKNPTAFYLCASSRAFSGNTIYFGEGSWLTVV.

The CDR3 sequence: CASSHLLAGETQYF. The CDR3 nucleotides are TGCGCCAGCAGCCACCTACTAGCGGGAGAGACCCAGTACTTC. The chain is built from TRBV4-1 and TRBJ2-5; 9 nucleotides line up with TRBD2. The germline gives CDR1 MGHRA, CDR2 YSYEKL. The CDR3 is 14 amino acids. Unmatched junction bases numbered 3, after V lost 3 bases and J lost 4 bases.

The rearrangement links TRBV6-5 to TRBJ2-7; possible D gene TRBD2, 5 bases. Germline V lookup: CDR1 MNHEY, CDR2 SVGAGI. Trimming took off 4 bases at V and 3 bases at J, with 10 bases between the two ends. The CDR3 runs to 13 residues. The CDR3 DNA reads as TGTGCCAGCAGTTTCTCCGAGGGCTACGAGCAGTACTTC. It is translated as CASSFSEGYEQYF.

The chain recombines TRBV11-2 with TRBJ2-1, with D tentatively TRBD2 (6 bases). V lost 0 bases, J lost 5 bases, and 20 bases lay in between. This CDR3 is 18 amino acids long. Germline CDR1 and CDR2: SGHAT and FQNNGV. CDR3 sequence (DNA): TGTGCCAGCAGCTTAGAAGGGTGGGGGGTCGGGCGGGACAATGAGCAGTTCTTC. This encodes CASSLEGWGVGRDNEQFF.

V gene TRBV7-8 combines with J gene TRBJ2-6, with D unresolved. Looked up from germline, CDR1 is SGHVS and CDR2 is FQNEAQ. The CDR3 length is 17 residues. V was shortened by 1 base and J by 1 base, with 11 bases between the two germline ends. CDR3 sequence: CASSLDLGYSGANVLTF. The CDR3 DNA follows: TGTGCCAGCAGCTTAGACCTCGGGTATTCTGGGGCCAACGTCCTGACTTTC.

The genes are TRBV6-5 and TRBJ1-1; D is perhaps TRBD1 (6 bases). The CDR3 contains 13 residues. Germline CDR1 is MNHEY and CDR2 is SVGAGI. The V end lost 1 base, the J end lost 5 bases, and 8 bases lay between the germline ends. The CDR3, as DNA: TGTGCCAGCAGTTACTTGGGGGCAACTGAAGCTTTCTTT. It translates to CASSYLGATEAFF.

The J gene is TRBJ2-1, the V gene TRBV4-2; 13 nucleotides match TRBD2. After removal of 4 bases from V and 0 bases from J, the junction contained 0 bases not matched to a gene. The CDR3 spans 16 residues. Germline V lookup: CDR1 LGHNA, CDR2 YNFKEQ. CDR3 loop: CASSRTSGSSYNEQFF. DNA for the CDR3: TGTGCCAGCAGCCGGACTAGCGGGAGCTCCTACAATGAGCAGTTCTTC.